The 25 T cell receptor beta chains below were found in one sample sequenced in a study of OX40 agonist ivuxolimab in advanced cancers. The library was obtained by the immunoSEQ multiplex PCR assay. TCRdb retrieved this table from immuneACCESS and kept in-frame rearrangements only. Not all clones are present; in checked studies, unresolved V genes account for under half, and no reason is known for the remainder. This sample gives 80,000 or so clones in total; just under 95% of them show up just once. Together, the top ten hold about 0.32% of the sample. The source material was CD4+ or CD8+ T cells sorted from blood, sampled in a trial of the OX40 agonist ivuxolimab. All receptors derive from an adult with an advanced solid tumor such as melanoma, head and neck, liver or kidney cancer.

The table lists this clone with a count of one. V gene TRBV6-9 combines with J gene TRBJ2-7, with TRBD2 matching 7 bases. After removal of 5 bases from V and 0 bases from J, the junction contained 7 bases not matched to a gene. This CDR3 has 15 residues. Germline CDR1 MNHGY, CDR2 SVAAGI. For the CDR3, the DNA is TGTGCCAGCAGTCCTAGGGAGGGCCTCTCCTACGAGCAGTACTTC. This sequence encodes CASSPREGLSYEQYF.

The chain recombines TRBV18 with TRBJ1-5, with 9 bases that match TRBD1. The CDR3 length is 15 residues. Losses at the gene ends were 3 bases for V and 6 bases for J; bases not matched to a gene: 6. Germline loops: CDR1 KGHSH, CDR2 LQKENI. The CDR3 spells CASSPPGQGIQPQHF. In DNA form, the CDR3 reads TGTGCCAGCTCACCTCCGGGACAGGGTATTCAGCCCCAGCATTTT. The full variable domain, in which reference TRBV18 and TRBJ1-5 provide the parts outside the CDR3, is NAGVMQNPRHLVRRRGQEARLRCSPMKGHSHVYWYRQLPEEGLKFMVYLQKENIIDESGMPKERFSAEFPKEGPSILRIQQVVRGDSAAYFCASSPPGQGIQPQHFGDGTRLSIL.

V and J are TRBV6-1 and TRBJ1-6; 8 bases agree with TRBD1. CDR1 is MNHNS and CDR2 is SASEGT in the germline V gene. V shed 6 bases, J shed 5 bases, and the junction held 6 bases outside the gene matches. There are 15 residues in the CDR3. The CDR3: CASRFQDRDNSPLHF. In DNA, the CDR3 is TGTGCCAGCAGATTTCAGGACAGGGATAATTCACCCCTCCACTTT.

V and J are TRBV5-1 and TRBJ2-7, with D possibly TRBD1 on 5 matching bases. V gave up 7 bases and J gave up 0 bases, with 11 bases separating them. CDR3 size: 13 residues. In germline, CDR1 is SGHRS, CDR2 YFSETQ. The CDR3, as DNA: TGCGCCAGCGGGCAGGGAAGCTCCTACGAGCAGTACTTC. Translation gives CASGQGSSYEQYF.

This chain connects TRBV6-1 to TRBJ2-7, with D perhaps being TRBD1 or TRBD2 (5 bases each). V lost 2 bases, J lost 2 bases, and 7 bases lay in between. The CDR3 has 13 residues. CDR1 MNHNS and CDR2 SASEGT come from the germline V gene. The CDR3 loop is CASSEWGTYEQYF. The CDR3 DNA reads as TGTGCCAGCAGTGAATGGGGGACCTACGAGCAGTACTTC.

This clone appeared a few times. The chain links TRBV19 to TRBJ1-2, with 9 bases lining up with TRBD1. Looked up from germline, CDR1 is LNHDA and CDR2 is SQIVND (reference sequence). The CDR3 length is 14 residues. V was pared by 7 bases and J by 5 bases, with 8 bases of the junction left unmatched. The CDR3 sequence is CASNRGQGEYGYTF. The CDR3, as DNA: TGTGCCAGTAATAGGGGACAGGGAGAGTATGGCTACACCTTC.

The genes are TRBV28 and TRBJ1-5; possibly TRBD1 for D (6 bases). V shed 4 bases and J shed 0 bases, with 13 bases lying between them. Germline V lookup: CDR1 MDHEN, CDR2 SYDVKM. The CDR3 length is 16 residues. CDR3 protein: CASSSGDTYSNQPQHF. CDR3 coding DNA: TGTGCCAGCAGTTCGGGGGACACTTATAGCAATCAGCCCCAGCATTTT.

V usage is TRBV5-6 and J usage is TRBJ2-1, with D perhaps matching TRBD1 (5 bases). The CDR3 length is 15 residues. V was cut by 4 bases and J by 2 bases, with 13 bases left in between. The germline V gene encodes CDR1 SGHDT and CDR2 YYEEEE. CDR3 region: CASSLPVRAYNEQFF. As DNA, the CDR3 is TGTGCCAGCAGCCTACCGGTCAGGGCCTACAATGAGCAGTTCTTC. Based on the CDR3 plus reference TRBV5-6 and TRBJ2-1, the full variable domain is DAGVTQSPTHLIKTRGQQVTLRCSPKSGHDTVSWYQQALGQGPQFIFQYYEEEERQRGNFPDRFSGHQFPNYSSELNVNALLLGDSALYLCASSLPVRAYNEQFFGPGTRLTVL.

This clone showed up just once. The sample contains more than one DNA sequence encoding this CDR3. The chain uses TRBV19 and TRBJ2-3; 11 bases match TRBD2. Germline CDR1 and CDR2: LNHDA and SQIVND (reference sequence). V was pared by 4 bases and J by 6 bases, with 6 bases of the junction left unmatched. This CDR3 is built from 15 residues. CDR3 amino acids: CASSTRLAGMDTQYF. CDR3 nucleotides: TGTGCCAGTAGTACCCGACTAGCGGGGATGGATACGCAGTATTTT.

This chain uses TRBV27 with TRBJ1-5; 7 nucleotides match TRBD1. This CDR3 is built from 14 residues. The V segment lost 5 bases and the J segment 2 bases; nucleotides outside the gene matches: 3. Germline V CDR1 and CDR2: MNHEY, SMNVEV (reference sequence). CDR3 nucleotide sequence: TGTGCCAGCAGTGGTGGGACAGGCAATCAGCCCCAGCATTTT. It is translated as CASSGGTGNQPQHF.

J is TRBJ1-6 and V is TRBV27; possibly TRBD1 for D (5 bases). Per germline, CDR1 MNHEY and CDR2 SMNVEV (reference sequence). V was trimmed by 2 bases and J by 5 bases, leaving 10 bases between them. CDR3 size: 15 residues. The CDR3 sequence is CASSLTGTNNSPLHF. Here the CDR3 DNA reads TGTGCCAGCAGTTTAACAGGAACCAATAATTCACCCCTCCACTTT.

V usage is TRBV15 and J usage is TRBJ1-2; D perhaps matches TRBD1 (6 bases). This CDR3 spans 14 amino acids. Germline V CDR1 and CDR2: LNHNV, YYDKDF (reference sequence). The germline V and J ends were trimmed by 0 bases and 8 bases, with 13 bases remaining between them. This CDR3 is CATSRDFGGGGYTF. CDR3 nucleotide sequence: TGTGCCACCAGCAGAGATTTTGGGGGCGGAGGCTACACCTTC.

V and J are TRBV6-6 and TRBJ1-2; D possibly corresponds to TRBD1 (5 bases). The CDR3 runs 14 residues. Germline CDR1 and CDR2: MNHNY and SVGAGI (reference sequence). The V end was cut by 0 bases, the J end by 6 bases, with 11 bases between. The CDR3: CASSYSIGENGYTF. The CDR3 nucleotides read TGTGCCAGCAGTTACTCGATAGGGGAAAATGGCTACACCTTC.

V gene TRBV29-1 combines with J gene TRBJ2-7, with 9 bases identical to TRBD1. This CDR3 spans 12 amino acids. Germline CDR1 and CDR2: SQVTM and ANQGSEA. Germline trimming cut 7 bases from V and 4 bases from J; bases unmatched to any gene: 5. CDR3 nucleotide sequence: TGCAGCGCCCGGGACAGGGAATACGAGCAGTACTTC. Translating gives CSARDREYEQYF.

The chain links TRBV28 to TRBJ2-7; 9 bases are shared with TRBD1. Germline loops: CDR1 MDHEN, CDR2 SYDVKM. J gave up 2 bases and V 8 bases, and 1 base lay outside the gene matches. The CDR3 has 12 residues. The CDR3 sequence: CASRTGAYEQYF. Written as DNA, the CDR3 is TGTGCCAGCCGGACAGGGGCCTACGAGCAGTACTTC.

The rearrangement uses TRBV28 and TRBJ2-5; maybe TRBD1 (6 bases). The V and J ends lost 3 bases and 5 bases respectively, with 16 bases between them. The CDR3 sequence is 15 residues long. Germline-derived CDR1 and CDR2 are MDHEN and SYDVKM. The CDR3, as DNA: TGTGCCAGCAGTTTTGAACAGGGTTTTGCGGAGACCCAGTACTTC. This codes for CASSFEQGFAETQYF. The full variable domain, with the rest looked up from reference TRBV28 and TRBJ2-5, is DVKVTQSSRYLVKRTGEKVFLECVQDMDHENMFWYRQDPGLGLRLIYFSYDVKMKEKGDIPEGYSVSREKKERFSLILESASTNQTSMYLCASSFEQGFAETQYFGPGTRLLVL.

The chain links TRBV7-2 to TRBJ1-3; D is undetermined. The CDR3 sequence is 15 residues long. CDR1 is SGHTA, CDR2 FQGNSA, per germline. The V and J ends lost 2 bases and 3 bases respectively, with 11 bases between them. CDR3 sequence (DNA): TGTGCCAGCAGCTTATGGACTGTCAATGGAAACACCATATATTTT. It specifies CASSLWTVNGNTIYF. Complete variable domain (other parts from reference TRBV7-2 and TRBJ1-3): GAGVSQSPSNKVTEKGKDVELRCDPISGHTALYWYRQSLGQGLEFLIYFQGNSAPDKSGLPSDRFSAERTGGSVSTLTIQRTQQEDSAVYLCASSLWTVNGNTIYFGEGSWLTVV.

V usage is TRBV9 and J usage is TRBJ2-5; the match to TRBD2 covers 7 bases. Trimming took 5 bases from V and 2 from J; bases not matched to a gene: 9. CDR3 length equals 15 residues. Germline loops: CDR1 SGDLS, CDR2 YYNGEE. The CDR3 sequence: CASSGLGGSQETQYF. In nucleotides, the CDR3 is TGTGCCAGCAGTGGCTTGGGCGGGAGTCAAGAGACCCAGTACTTC.

The rearrangement joins TRBV7-2 to TRBJ2-2, with 8 positions matching TRBD2. From germline, CDR1 is SGHTA and CDR2 FQGNSA. V dropped 2 bases and J dropped 4; count of bases not matched to a gene: 9. The CDR3 extends over 17 amino acids. CDR3 in amino acids: CASSLFGGARGTGELFF. The CDR3 DNA reads TGTGCCAGCAGCTTATTCGGGGGGGCCCGGGGCACCGGGGAGCTGTTTTTT.

Concerning this clone: At one end, the junction sequence differs from germline, possibly due to a read error. The V gene is TRBV28, the J gene TRBJ2-1; 8 nucleotides line up with TRBD1. This CDR3 comprises 11 residues. Per germline, CDR1 MDHEN and CDR2 SYDVKM. The CDR3 region has the DNA TGTGCCAGCAGTTCCTGGACAGGGCCGGTCTTC. Protein sequence: CASSSWTGPVF.

The V gene is TRBV4-3, the J gene TRBJ2-2, with TRBD2 matching 13 bases. The V gene's germline CDR1 is LGHNA and CDR2 YSLEER. Trimming cost V 0 bases and J 3 bases; bases outside gene matches: 4. This CDR3 has 18 residues. The CDR3 region has the DNA TGCGCCAGCAGCCAAGATCAGGGACTAGCGGGACACACCGGGGAGCTGTTTTTT. Protein: CASSQDQGLAGHTGELFF.

This sequence joins TRBV7-9 and TRBJ2-7; no clear D. Per the germline V gene, CDR1 is SEHNR and CDR2 is FQNEAQ (reference sequence). The CDR3 spans 15 residues. Deletions cut 1 base from V and 2 bases from J, with 12 bases between. The CDR3 DNA is TGTGCCAGCAGCTTAGTCAACGTAAGGGCCTACGAGCAGTACTTC. It is translated as CASSLVNVRAYEQYF.

The chain joins TRBV5-1 to TRBJ2-3; perhaps TRBD2 as D (7 bases). Per germline, CDR1 SGHRS and CDR2 YFSETQ. V gave up 0 bases and J gave up 4 bases, with 9 bases separating them. The CDR3 is made up of 14 amino acids. The CDR3 DNA sequence: TGCGCCAGCAGCTTGGTAGGGGGGGCAGATACGCAGTATTTT. Amino acids: CASSLVGGADTQYF.

The chain links TRBV30 to TRBJ1-3; no clear D. CDR1 is GTSNPN and CDR2 is SVGIG in the germline V gene (reference sequence). The CDR3 is 14 amino acids. With 2 bases removed from V and 0 bases from J, the gap between germline ends came to 8 bases. The chain's CDR3 is CAWSPKSSGNTIYF. For the CDR3, the DNA is TGTGCCTGGAGTCCGAAGAGCTCTGGAAACACCATATATTTT.

The chain is built from TRBV5-8 and TRBJ2-7; D may be TRBD1 or TRBD2 (6 bases each). There are 14 residues in the CDR3. CDR1 and CDR2 (germline): SGHTS, YDEGEE. Trimming took off 0 bases at V and 1 base at J, with 8 bases between the two ends. CDR3 in amino acids: CASSLGGASYEQYF. Written as DNA, the CDR3 is TGTGCCAGCAGCTTGGGGGGGGCTTCCTACGAGCAGTACTTC.